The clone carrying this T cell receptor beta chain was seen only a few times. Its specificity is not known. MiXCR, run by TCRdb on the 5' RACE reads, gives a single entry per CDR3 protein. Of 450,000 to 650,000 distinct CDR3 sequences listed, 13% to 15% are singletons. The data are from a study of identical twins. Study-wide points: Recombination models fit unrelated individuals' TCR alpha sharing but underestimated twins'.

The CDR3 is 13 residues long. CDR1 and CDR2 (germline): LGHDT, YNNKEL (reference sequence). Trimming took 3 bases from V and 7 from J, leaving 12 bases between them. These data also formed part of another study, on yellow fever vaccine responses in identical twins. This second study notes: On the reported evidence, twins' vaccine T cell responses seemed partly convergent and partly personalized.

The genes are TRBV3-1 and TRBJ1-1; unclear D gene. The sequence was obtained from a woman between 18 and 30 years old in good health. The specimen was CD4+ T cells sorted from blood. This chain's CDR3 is CASSQELSDEAFF. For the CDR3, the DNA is TGTGCCAGCAGCCAGGAGTTGTCCGATGAAGCTTTCTTT.